This section outlines one T cell receptor (beta chain) sequence together with its context. Which antigen it targets is not known. This may be a read error: a much more frequent sequence differs by one nucleotide. This record comes from a study of kidney transplant recipient with SARS-CoV-2 infection (dated by TCRdb to the early 2020s). The sample's time point label, in plain terms: pre-pandemic baseline sample and day 111 after first positive SARS-CoV-2 test. Looking up the germline V gene (reference sequence) yields CDR1 WNHNN and CDR2 SYGVQD. The CDR3 contains 17 residues, cysteine and phenylalanine counted. The DNA shown is the 51-base CDR3, in frame from base 1. Data came from an Illumina MiSeq. Profiling of the peripheral T cell repertoire targeted human TCRbeta genes. From the authors' description of their analysis: Differential clonotype abundance was tested with beta-binomial modelling to account for variability over time. Expanded clonotypes were screened against the ImmuneCODE reference database of SARS-CoV-2-associated TCRs and were mapped to viral genome regions. Further repertoire analyses covered TRBV gene usage, CDR3 length, CDR3 amino acid overlap between time points, clonotype abundance distributions and Jaccard similarity. TCRdb reprocessing: public reads trimmed at Q25 with fastp, clones called with MiXCR, in-frame beta chains kept. Merged by CDR3 protein, the rows form single entries marked with the most common genes and DNA. TCRdb's processing, not the authors', yielded these V and J calls. The sample data list about 240,000 distinct CDR3 sequences, and around 30% of these were observed just once. Under 7.5% of the sample is in the top ten clones.

Rearrangement joined TRBV10-1 to TRBJ2-7; D gene: possibly TRBD1, on 6 matching bases. The sequence was obtained from a young adult male patient who had COVID-19 and was a kidney transplant recipient. Following a transplant, some T cells may be graft donor cells, not patient cells. The specimen was a blood sample, collected at baseline and on day 111 from a kidney transplant recipient. CDR3 sequence: CASSTHRGGDTAYDQYF. The DNA sequence is given as TGCGCCAGCAGCACCCATCGCGGTGGGGACACTGCCTACGATCAGTACTTC.